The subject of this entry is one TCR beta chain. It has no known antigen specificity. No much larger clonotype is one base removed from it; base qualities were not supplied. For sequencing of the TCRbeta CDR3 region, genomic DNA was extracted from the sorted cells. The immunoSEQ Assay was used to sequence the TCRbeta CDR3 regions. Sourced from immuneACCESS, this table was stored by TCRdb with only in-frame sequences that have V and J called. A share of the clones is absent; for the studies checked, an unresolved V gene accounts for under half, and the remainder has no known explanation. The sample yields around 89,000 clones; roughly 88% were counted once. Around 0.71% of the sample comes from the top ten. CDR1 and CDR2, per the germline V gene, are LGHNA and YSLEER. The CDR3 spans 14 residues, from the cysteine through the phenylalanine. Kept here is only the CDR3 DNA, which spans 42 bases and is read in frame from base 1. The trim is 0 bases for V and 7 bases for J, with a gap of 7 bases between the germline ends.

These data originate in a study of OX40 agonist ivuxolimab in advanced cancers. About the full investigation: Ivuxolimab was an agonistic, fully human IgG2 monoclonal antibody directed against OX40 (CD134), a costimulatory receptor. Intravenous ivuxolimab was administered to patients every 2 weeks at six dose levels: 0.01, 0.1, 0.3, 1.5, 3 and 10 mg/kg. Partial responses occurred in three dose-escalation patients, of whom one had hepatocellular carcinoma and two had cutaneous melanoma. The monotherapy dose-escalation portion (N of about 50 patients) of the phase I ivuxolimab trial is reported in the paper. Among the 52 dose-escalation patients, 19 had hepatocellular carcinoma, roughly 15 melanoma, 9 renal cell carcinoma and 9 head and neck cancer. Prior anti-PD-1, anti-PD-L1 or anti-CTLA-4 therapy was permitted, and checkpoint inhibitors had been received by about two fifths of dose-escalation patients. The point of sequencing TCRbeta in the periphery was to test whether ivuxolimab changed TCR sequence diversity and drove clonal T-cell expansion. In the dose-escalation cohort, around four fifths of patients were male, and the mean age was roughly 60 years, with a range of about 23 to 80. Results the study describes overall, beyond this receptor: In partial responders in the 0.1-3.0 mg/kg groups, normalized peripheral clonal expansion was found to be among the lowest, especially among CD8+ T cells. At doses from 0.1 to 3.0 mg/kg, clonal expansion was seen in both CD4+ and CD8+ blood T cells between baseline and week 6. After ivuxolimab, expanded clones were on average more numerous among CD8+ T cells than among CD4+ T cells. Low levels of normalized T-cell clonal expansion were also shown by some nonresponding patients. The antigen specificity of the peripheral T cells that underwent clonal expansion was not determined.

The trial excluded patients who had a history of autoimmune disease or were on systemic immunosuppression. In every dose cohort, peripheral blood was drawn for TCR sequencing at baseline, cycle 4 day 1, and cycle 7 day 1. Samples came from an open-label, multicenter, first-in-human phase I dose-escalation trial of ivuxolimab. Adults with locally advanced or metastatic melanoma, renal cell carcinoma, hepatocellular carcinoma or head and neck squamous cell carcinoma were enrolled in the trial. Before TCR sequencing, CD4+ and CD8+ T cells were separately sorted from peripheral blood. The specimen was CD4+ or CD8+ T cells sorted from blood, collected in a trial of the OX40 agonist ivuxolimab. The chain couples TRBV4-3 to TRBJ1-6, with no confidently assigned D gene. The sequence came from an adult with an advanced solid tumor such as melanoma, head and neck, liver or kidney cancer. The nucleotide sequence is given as TGCGCCAGCAGCCAAGATCCATTCAATTCACCCCTCCACTTT. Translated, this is CASSQDPFNSPLHF.